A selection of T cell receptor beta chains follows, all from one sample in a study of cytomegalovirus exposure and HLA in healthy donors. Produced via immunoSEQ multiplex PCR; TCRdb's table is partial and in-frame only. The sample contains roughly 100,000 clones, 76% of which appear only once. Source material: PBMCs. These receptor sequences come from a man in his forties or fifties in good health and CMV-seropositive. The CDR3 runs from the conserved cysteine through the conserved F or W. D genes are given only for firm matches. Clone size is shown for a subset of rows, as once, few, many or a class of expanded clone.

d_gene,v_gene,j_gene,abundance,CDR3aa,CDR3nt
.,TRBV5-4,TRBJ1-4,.,CASRSQGSEKLFF,TGTGCCAGCAGGTCACAGGGAAGTGAAAAACTGTTTTTT
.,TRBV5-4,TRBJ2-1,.,CASSLGLASSYNEQFF,TGTGCCAGCAGCTTGGGGCTAGCTAGCTCCTACAATGAGCAGTTCTTC
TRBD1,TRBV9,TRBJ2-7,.,CASSVGGQGAYEQYF,TGTGCCAGCAGCGTAGGAGGTCAGGGGGCCTACGAGCAGTACTTC
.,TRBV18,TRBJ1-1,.,CASSQGNAEAFF,TGTGCCAGCTCACAGGGGAATGCTGAAGCTTTCTTT
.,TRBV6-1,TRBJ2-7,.,CASTGYEQYF,TGTGCCAGTACAGGCTACGAGCAGTACTTC
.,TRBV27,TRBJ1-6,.,CASSLYRTLYNSPLHF,TGTGCCAGCAGTTTATACCGGACACTTTATAATTCACCCCTCCACTTT
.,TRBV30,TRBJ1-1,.,CAWTGRRGDTEAFF,TGTGCCTGGACGGGACGGCGCGGGGACACTGAAGCTTTCTTT
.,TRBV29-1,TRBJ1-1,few,CSVDAGMNTEAFF,TGCAGCGTTGACGCCGGGATGAACACTGAAGCTTTCTTT
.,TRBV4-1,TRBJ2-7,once,CASSHLYEQYF,TGCGCCAGCAGCCACCTCTACGAGCAGTACTTC
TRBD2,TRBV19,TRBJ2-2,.,CASTPRASGSSGELFF,TGTGCCAGTACTCCGAGGGCTAGCGGGAGTTCAGGGGAGCTGTTTTTT
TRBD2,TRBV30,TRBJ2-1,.,CAWRSGLAGGWSGVEQFF,TGTGCCTGGAGGTCCGGACTAGCGGGAGGTTGGTCCGGTGTTGAGCAGTTCTTC
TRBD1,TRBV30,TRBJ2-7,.,CAWSVRTGEYEQYF,TGTGCCTGGAGTGTACGGACAGGGGAGTACGAGCAGTACTTC
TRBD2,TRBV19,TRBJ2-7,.,CASSASGSGWEQYF,TGTGCCAGTAGTGCTAGCGGGAGCGGTTGGGAGCAGTACTTC
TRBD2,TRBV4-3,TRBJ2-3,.,CASSQPGGGSGPDTQYF,TGCGCCAGCAGCCAACCCGGGGGGGGTTCGGGCCCAGATACGCAGTATTTT
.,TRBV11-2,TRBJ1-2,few,CASSRLRGGGYGYTF,TGTGCCAGCAGTCGCCTCAGGGGTGGCGGCTATGGCTACACCTTC
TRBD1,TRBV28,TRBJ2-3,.,CASSATGYEDTQYF,TGTGCCAGCAGCGCGACAGGGTATGAAGATACGCAGTATTTT
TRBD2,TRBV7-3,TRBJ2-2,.,CASSSFRGLAENTGELFF,TGTGCCAGCAGCTCCTTCCGGGGACTAGCGGAGAACACCGGGGAGCTGTTTTTT
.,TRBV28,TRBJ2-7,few,CASSLDSYEQYF,TGTGCCAGCAGTTTAGACAGCTACGAGCAGTACTTC
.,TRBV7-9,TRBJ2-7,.,CASSLGGQYSYEQYF,TGTGCCAGCAGCTTAGGGGGGCAGTACTCCTACGAGCAGTACTTC
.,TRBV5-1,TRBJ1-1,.,CASSAGVNTEAFF,TGCGCCAGCAGCGCCGGGGTAAACACTGAAGCTTTCTTT
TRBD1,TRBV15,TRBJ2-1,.,CATSRGTGGSYEQFF,TGTGCCACCAGCAGAGGGACAGGGGGCTCCTATGAGCAGTTCTTC
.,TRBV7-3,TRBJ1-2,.,CASSPTGPANYGYTF,TGTGCCAGCAGCCCGACAGGTCCTGCTAACTATGGCTACACCTTC
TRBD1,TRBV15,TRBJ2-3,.,CATSISGQALTDTQYF,TGTGCCACCAGCATTTCTGGACAGGCGCTCACAGATACGCAGTATTTT
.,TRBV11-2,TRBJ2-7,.,CASSLDFSGEQYF,TGTGCCAGCAGCTTAGATTTTTCCGGGGAGCAGTACTTC
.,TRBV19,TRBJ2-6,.,CASSADRLRKGSGANVLTF,TGTGCCAGTAGTGCCGACAGGCTAAGAAAAGGTTCTGGGGCCAACGTCCTGACTTTC
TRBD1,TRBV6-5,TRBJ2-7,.,CASSFRDRGSYEQYF,TGTGCCAGCAGTTTCCGGGACAGGGGCTCCTACGAGCAGTACTTC
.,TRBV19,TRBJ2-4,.,CASSMIVIFGAKNIQYF,TGTGCCAGTAGTATGATTGTAATTTTCGGGGCCAAAAACATTCAGTACTTC
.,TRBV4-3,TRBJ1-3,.,CASSQDRGNTIYF,TGCGCCAGCAGCCAAGACCGGGGAAACACCATATATTTT
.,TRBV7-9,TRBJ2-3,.,CASSLEFGQRGTDTQYF,TGTGCCAGCAGCTTAGAATTCGGGCAGCGGGGCACAGATACGCAGTATTTT